The T cell receptor beta chain under discussion was sequenced for a study of blood T cell repertoires in COVID-19. About the research overall: Italy, Spain and the United States were the sources of the convalescent and acute COVID-19 samples.

Germline-derived CDR1 and CDR2 are GTSNPN and SVGIG (reference sequence). The CDR3 covers 19 residues. V trimming: 3 bases; J trimming: 0 bases; junction bases outside the gene matches: 13. Sequenced by immunoSEQ multiplex PCR; TCRdb stores in-frame clones only, minus some. Among about 99,000 clones listed, 84% were seen once. The sequence was obtained from an older man with active or convalescent COVID-19. The V and J genes are TRBV30 and TRBJ1-5; 11 nucleotides match TRBD1. The sample consisted of peripheral blood. CDR3 region: CAWSSTRTGGVYSNQPQHF. Written as DNA, the CDR3 is TGTGCCTGGAGCAGTACCCGGACAGGGGGCGTCTATAGCAATCAGCCCCAGCATTTT. The full variable domain, with the rest looked up from reference TRBV30 and TRBJ1-5, is SQTIHQWPATLVQPVGSPLSLECTVEGTSNPNLYWYRQAAGRGLQLLFYSVGIGQISSEVPQNLSASRPQDRQFILSSKKLLLSDSGFYLCAWSSTRTGGVYSNQPQHFGDGTRLSIL.